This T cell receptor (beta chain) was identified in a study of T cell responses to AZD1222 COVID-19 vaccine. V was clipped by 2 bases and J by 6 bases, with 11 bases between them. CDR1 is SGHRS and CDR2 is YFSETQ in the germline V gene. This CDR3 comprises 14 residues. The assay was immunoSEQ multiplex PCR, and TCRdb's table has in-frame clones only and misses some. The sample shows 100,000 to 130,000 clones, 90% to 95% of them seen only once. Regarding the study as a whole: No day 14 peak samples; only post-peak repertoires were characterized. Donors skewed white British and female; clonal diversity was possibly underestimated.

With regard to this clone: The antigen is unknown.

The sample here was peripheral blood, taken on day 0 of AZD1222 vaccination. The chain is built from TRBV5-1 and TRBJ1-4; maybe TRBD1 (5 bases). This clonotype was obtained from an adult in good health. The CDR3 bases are TGCGCCAGCAGCTTAGAGATAGGGGATGAAAAACTGTTTTTT. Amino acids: CASSLEIGDEKLFF. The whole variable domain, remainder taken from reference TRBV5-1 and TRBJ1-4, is KAGVTQTPRYLIKTRGQQVTLSCSPISGHRSVSWYQQTPGQGLQFLFEYFSETQRNKGNFPGRFSGRQFSNSRSEMNVSTLELGDSALYLCASSLEIGDEKLFFGSGTQLSVL.